A selection of T cell receptor beta chains follows, all from one sample in a study of blood T cell repertoires in COVID-19. Here immunoSEQ multiplex PCR was the method, and the copy in TCRdb shows in-frame clones only, minus some. The repertoire holds 200,000 to 250,000 clones, with 90% as singletons. Material: PBMCs or T cells enriched from blood (not recorded which). The receptors shown here come from a man younger than 40 who had been exposed to COVID-19. The conserved cysteine and the conserved F or W are not part of the CDR3 here. The order of the fields is V gene, D gene, clone size, J gene, CDR3 protein. D genes are given only for firm matches. Clone size is stated in some rows and not others, as once, few, many or a class when expanded.

v_gene: TRBV4-1
d_gene: TRBD1
abundance: NA
j_gene: TRBJ1-6
CDR3aa: ASSPTDRAGSPLH

v_gene: TRBV7-9
d_gene: NA
abundance: NA
j_gene: TRBJ1-2
CDR3aa: ASSPTEGGYT

v_gene: TRBV5-6
d_gene: TRBD1
abundance: NA
j_gene: TRBJ2-5
CDR3aa: ASSLQQGPLTQY

v_gene: TRBV3-1/TRBV3-2
d_gene: TRBD1
abundance: once
j_gene: TRBJ1-1
CDR3aa: ASSHGQDTEAF

v_gene: TRBV5-1
d_gene: NA
abundance: NA
j_gene: TRBJ2-1
CDR3aa: ASGPGLHEQF

v_gene: TRBV7-2
d_gene: TRBD1
abundance: NA
j_gene: TRBJ2-1
CDR3aa: ASSPRQGAQGEQF

v_gene: TRBV12-5
d_gene: TRBD1
abundance: NA
j_gene: TRBJ2-1
CDR3aa: ASLRDRNPNEQF

v_gene: TRBV9
d_gene: TRBD2
abundance: NA
j_gene: TRBJ2-3
CDR3aa: ASSAGGPDTQY

v_gene: TRBV5-1
d_gene: NA
abundance: once
j_gene: TRBJ2-1
CDR3aa: ASSRDSSNEQF

v_gene: TRBV7-2
d_gene: TRBD2
abundance: NA
j_gene: TRBJ2-3
CDR3aa: ASRTGRDYTDTQY

v_gene: TRBV7-9
d_gene: NA
abundance: NA
j_gene: TRBJ2-7
CDR3aa: ASSAQKPYEQY

v_gene: TRBV9
d_gene: TRBD2
abundance: NA
j_gene: TRBJ2-1
CDR3aa: ASSVTSGGPYNEQF

v_gene: TRBV11-1
d_gene: NA
abundance: NA
j_gene: TRBJ2-4
CDR3aa: ASSTLERAKNIQY

v_gene: TRBV27
d_gene: NA
abundance: NA
j_gene: TRBJ2-2
CDR3aa: ASSPTGTLNTGELF

v_gene: TRBV2
d_gene: TRBD2
abundance: NA
j_gene: TRBJ2-1
CDR3aa: ASTGGAYNEQF

v_gene: TRBV7-6
d_gene: NA
abundance: NA
j_gene: TRBJ2-2
CDR3aa: ASSPLVPNTGELF

v_gene: TRBV27
d_gene: NA
abundance: NA
j_gene: TRBJ2-2
CDR3aa: ASSKQTGLNTGELF

v_gene: TRBV12-3/TRBV12-4
d_gene: NA
abundance: NA
j_gene: TRBJ1-5
CDR3aa: ASSPYSNQPQH

v_gene: TRBV6-4
d_gene: NA
abundance: NA
j_gene: TRBJ1-1
CDR3aa: ASSINSNTEAF

v_gene: TRBV19
d_gene: NA
abundance: NA
j_gene: TRBJ2-7
CDR3aa: ASSIRAAWEQY

v_gene: TRBV29-1
d_gene: NA
abundance: NA
j_gene: TRBJ1-4
CDR3aa: SARIPPHEKLF

v_gene: TRBV6-2/TRBV6-3
d_gene: TRBD2
abundance: NA
j_gene: TRBJ2-4
CDR3aa: ASSYPSGGDRAKNIQY

v_gene: TRBV4-1
d_gene: NA
abundance: NA
j_gene: TRBJ2-5
CDR3aa: ASSQVASKTQETQY

v_gene: TRBV15
d_gene: NA
abundance: NA
j_gene: TRBJ2-2
CDR3aa: ATSRDLTGELF